This TCR beta chain was obtained from a study of blood T cell repertoires in COVID-19. The assay was immunoSEQ multiplex PCR, and TCRdb's table has in-frame clones only and misses some. The table shows 75,000 to 90,000 clones, with roughly 85% occurring only once. The CDR3 contains 16 residues. The germline CDR1 and CDR2 sequences are MNHEY and SVGEGT. With 2 bases removed from V and 8 bases from J, the gap between germline ends came to 16 bases. The receptor's source is a human donor in a cohort sampled during active COVID-19. Specimen: peripheral blood. V usage is TRBV6-2 or TRBV6-3 and J usage is TRBJ1-6; D is possibly TRBD1 (5 bases). In DNA form, the CDR3 reads TGTGCCAGCAGTTACCGGATCGGGACTCCAGATTCACCCCTCCACTTT. This codes for CASSYRIGTPDSPLHF.